These 21 T cell receptor beta chains originate from one sample sequenced in a study of shared clonotypes between healthy human individuals. Clones were sequenced by immunoSEQ multiplex PCR, and TCRdb holds only the in-frame ones, with some missing. The sample lists hundreds of thousands of clones, approximately 90% occurring once. Naive CD8 cells were CD45RO-negative, positively selected for CCR7, excluding terminally differentiated effector memory CD45RA+ cells. Sequenced sample: naive CD8+ T cells sorted from blood. The receptors shown here come from a man aged 25-45 years in good health.

This clone has only one observation. The V and J genes are TRBV5-4 and TRBJ2-7; unclear D gene. The germline CDR1 and CDR2 sequences are SGHNT and YYREEE (reference sequence). The CDR3 contains 15 residues. V was cut by 0 bases and J by 0 bases, with 10 bases left in between. CDR3 region: CASSLETGPSYEQYF. DNA of the CDR3: TGTGCCAGCAGCTTGGAGACGGGTCCCTCCTACGAGCAGTACTTC.

In this sample, this clone turned up a few times. The chain has TRBV27 and TRBJ2-7; TRBD1 is a possible D gene (5 bases). Germline CDR1 is MNHEY and CDR2 is SMNVEV (reference sequence). Trimming took 3 bases from V and 3 from J, leaving 12 bases between them. The CDR3 runs to 14 residues. In DNA form, the CDR3 reads TGTGCCAGCAGTTTTGGGGCCGTCAACTACGAGCAGTACTTC. Residues: CASSFGAVNYEQYF.

The gene calls are TRBV6-5 and TRBJ2-3, with 8 bases identical to TRBD2. V was pared by 2 bases and J by 6 bases, with 10 bases of the junction left unmatched. CDR1 MNHEY and CDR2 SVGAGI come from the germline V gene. The CDR3 is made up of 16 amino acids. The CDR3 DNA reads TGTGCCAGCAGTTACAGGACGGGAGGGGATGGGGATACGCAGTATTTT. This translates into CASSYRTGGDGDTQYF.

The CDR3: CASSQATYEQYF. The CDR3 coding sequence is TGTGCCAGCAGCCAAGCCACCTACGAGCAGTACTTC. V and J are TRBV14 and TRBJ2-7; no reliable D call. V dropped 1 base and J dropped 2 bases, with 3 bases sitting between them. CDR3 length: 12 amino acids. The germline V gene has CDR1 SGHDN and CDR2 FVKESK.

This rearrangement joins TRBV6-5 to TRBJ2-1; maybe TRBD2 (6 bases). The CDR3 consists of 14 residues. From germline, CDR1 is MNHEY and CDR2 SVGAGI. V dropped 5 bases and J dropped 5 bases, with 13 bases sitting between them. CDR3 in amino acids: CASSQLASHNEQFF. CDR3 DNA: TGTGCCAGCAGTCAACTAGCATCCCACAATGAGCAGTTCTTC.

The chain combines TRBV11-2 with TRBJ2-7; TRBD2 aligns across 7 bases. V shed 0 bases, J shed 1 base, and the junction held 3 bases outside the gene matches. The CDR3 is 15 amino acids. Germline CDR1 SGHAT, CDR2 FQNNGV. Here the CDR3 reads CASSLELAISYEQYF. The CDR3 bases are TGTGCCAGCAGCTTAGAACTAGCGATATCCTACGAGCAGTACTTC.

This chain joins TRBV5-5 and TRBJ1-6, with unresolved D. Germline V gene data show CDR1 as SGHKS and CDR2 as YYEKEE (reference sequence). Trimming removed 4 bases at V and 5 bases at J, with 7 bases between. The CDR3 length is 13 residues. For the CDR3, the DNA is TGTGCCAGCAGCATCGGAGATAATTCACCCCTCCACTTT. The encoded protein is CASSIGDNSPLHF.

This clone was seen a single time. The genes are TRBV10-3 and TRBJ2-5; 12 bases fit TRBD1. The germline V gene has CDR1 ENHRY and CDR2 SYGVKD. Trimming at V came to 9 bases and at J to 5 bases, leaving 13 bases not matched to a gene. The CDR3 length is 16 residues. The CDR3 sequence: CAMGASGTGGAETQYF. The CDR3 nucleotides read TGTGCCATGGGGGCTTCCGGGACAGGGGGCGCGGAGACCCAGTACTTC.

The chain recombines TRBV2 with TRBJ2-7; D perhaps matches TRBD1 (5 bases). Trimming stripped 3 bases from V and 3 bases from J, with 15 bases between. CDR3 length: 15 residues. Germline V gives CDR1 SNHLY, CDR2 FYNNEI. The CDR3 protein is CASSDMGQTGYEQYF. In nucleotides, the CDR3 is TGTGCCAGCAGTGATATGGGGCAAACCGGCTACGAGCAGTACTTC.

The chain carries TRBV27 and TRBJ2-7; 8 nucleotides line up with TRBD1. Trimming took 5 bases from V and 3 from J; bases not matched to a gene: 9. CDR1 is MNHEY, CDR2 SMNVEV, per germline (reference sequence). CDR3 length: 15 amino acids. This chain's CDR3 is CASSGPGQANYEQYF. CDR3 bases: TGTGCCAGCAGTGGCCCGGGACAGGCCAACTACGAGCAGTACTTC.

This clone has a handful of counts. This sequence joins TRBV11-2 and TRBJ2-3, with D uncertain. The germline V gene has CDR1 SGHAT and CDR2 FQNNGV. V was clipped by 1 base and J by 5 bases, with 4 bases between them. CDR3 size: 12 residues. For the CDR3, the DNA is TGTGCCAGCAGCTTAGCTATAGATACGCAGTATTTT. This gives the protein CASSLAIDTQYF.

This chain joins TRBV9 and TRBJ1-2; 7 nucleotides agree with TRBD1. V gave up 4 bases and J gave up 3 bases; unmatched junction bases: 9. Germline assignment: CDR1 SGDLS and CDR2 YYNGEE. The CDR3 length is 15 residues. For the CDR3, the DNA is TGTGCCAGCAGCCATACAGGGGTCGTGGACTATGGCTACACCTTC. Protein sequence: CASSHTGVVDYGYTF.

This CDR3 is CASSETSGTSYNEQFF. Here the CDR3 DNA reads TGTGCCAGCAGTGAAACTAGCGGAACCTCCTACAATGAGCAGTTCTTC. This sequence joins TRBV2 and TRBJ2-1; 8 positions match TRBD2. Germline trimming cut 2 bases from V and 0 bases from J; bases unmatched to any gene: 3. Germline CDR1 is SNHLY and CDR2 is FYNNEI. This CDR3 has 16 residues.

The chain recombines TRBV6-1 with TRBJ1-1, with a possible D match to TRBD1 (5 bases). The V end was cut by 7 bases, the J end by 5 bases, with 11 bases between. CDR1 MNHNS and CDR2 SASEGT come from the germline V gene. The CDR3 covers 12 residues. The DNA of the CDR3 is TGTGCCAGCATCAGGGAATCGACTGAAGCTTTCTTT. It encodes CASIRESTEAFF.

With respect to this clone: The sample has other DNA sequences that encode this CDR3 too. The rearrangement links TRBV7-9 to TRBJ2-7, with 8 bases fitting TRBD1. Germline CDR1 is SEHNR and CDR2 is FQNEAQ (reference sequence). This CDR3 has 13 residues. With V trimmed by 5 bases and J by 1 base, 1 base remained unmatched. The CDR3: CASSDRGSYEQYF. The CDR3 region has the DNA TGTGCCAGCAGCGACAGGGGTTCCTACGAGCAGTACTTC.

The chain has TRBV5-1 and TRBJ2-1; 10 bases line up with TRBD2. Germline CDR1 SGHRS, CDR2 YFSETQ. J gave up 4 bases and V 4 bases, and 5 bases lay outside the gene matches. The CDR3 runs 15 residues. This CDR3 is CASSTGLAAYNEQFF. The CDR3 DNA reads as TGCGCCAGCAGCACCGGACTAGCGGCTTACAATGAGCAGTTCTTC.

The rearrangement links TRBV15 to TRBJ1-1, with a weak D call TRBD1 (5 bases). CDR3 length: 16 residues. The germline V gene has CDR1 LNHNV and CDR2 YYDKDF (reference sequence). Deletions cut 4 bases from V and 3 bases from J, with 18 bases between. This CDR3 is CATSKFRALGDTEAFF. The CDR3 DNA is TGTGCCACCAGCAAATTCCGGGCGCTGGGGGACACTGAAGCTTTCTTT.

The V call is TRBV2, the J call TRBJ2-1; 13 bases are shared with TRBD2. CDR3 length: 17 residues. Germline V lookup: CDR1 SNHLY, CDR2 FYNNEI. The J segment lost 3 bases and the V segment lost 4 bases, leaving 6 bases of the junction unmatched. The DNA of the CDR3 is TGTGCCAGCAGTGCACCGGGACTAGCGGGATACTACAATGAGCAGTTCTTC. Residues: CASSAPGLAGYYNEQFF.

The chain recombines TRBV27 with TRBJ1-1; D remains ambiguous. Germline CDR1 and CDR2: MNHEY and SMNVEV (reference sequence). The V end was cut by 5 bases, the J end by 0 bases, with 10 bases between. There are 14 residues in the CDR3. The CDR3 protein is CASSTTSMNTEAFF. Here the CDR3 DNA reads TGTGCCAGCAGTACGACAAGTATGAACACTGAAGCTTTCTTT.

The chain combines TRBV19 with TRBJ1-2, with 10 positions matching TRBD1. With 7 bases clipped from V and 4 bases from J, the junction kept 9 bases outside the gene matches. Germline CDR1 LNHDA, CDR2 SQIVND (reference sequence). The CDR3 has 15 residues. Here the CDR3 DNA reads TGTGCCAGTACCGACGGGACAGGGGAACTCTATGGCTACACCTTC. It encodes CASTDGTGELYGYTF.

V gene TRBV28 combines with J gene TRBJ2-7; D unclear. CDR1 is MDHEN and CDR2 is SYDVKM in the germline V gene. The CDR3 spans 15 residues. V lost 7 bases, J lost 5 bases, and 21 bases lay in between. The DNA of the CDR3 is TGTGCCAGCACCCCAGTGTGGCGAGGTGACCACGAGCAGTACTTC. Protein product: CASTPVWRGDHEQYF.